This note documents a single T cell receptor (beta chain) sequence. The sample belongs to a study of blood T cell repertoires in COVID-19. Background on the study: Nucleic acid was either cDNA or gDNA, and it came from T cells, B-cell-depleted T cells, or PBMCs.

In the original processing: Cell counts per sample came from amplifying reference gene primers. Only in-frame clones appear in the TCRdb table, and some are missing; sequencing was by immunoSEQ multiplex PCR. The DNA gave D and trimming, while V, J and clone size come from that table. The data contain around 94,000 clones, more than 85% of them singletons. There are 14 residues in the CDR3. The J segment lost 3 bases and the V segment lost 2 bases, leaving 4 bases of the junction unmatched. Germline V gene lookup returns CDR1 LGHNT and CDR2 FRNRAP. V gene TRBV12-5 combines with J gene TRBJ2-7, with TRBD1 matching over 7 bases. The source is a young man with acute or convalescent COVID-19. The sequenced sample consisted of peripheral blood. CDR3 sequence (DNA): TGTGCTAGTGGTTTGCCGACAGGGCTCTACGAGCAGTACTTC. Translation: CASGLPTGLYEQYF.